The clone carrying this TCR beta chain showed up just a few times. Its antigen is unknown. The sample belongs to a study of OX40 agonist ivuxolimab in advanced cancers. Per the germline V gene, CDR1 is SNHLY and CDR2 is FYNNEI. CDR3 length: 18 residues. The germline V and J ends were trimmed by 0 bases and 3 bases, with 19 bases remaining between them. Systemic immunosuppression or a history of autoimmune disease excluded patients. Study results and caveats: What antigens the expanded peripheral T cells recognized was never established. Some nonresponders likewise displayed low normalized T-cell clonal expansion. Averaged across samples, CD8+ T cells carried more expanded clones than CD4+ did.

The assay was immunoSEQ multiplex PCR, and TCRdb's table has in-frame clones only and misses some. The data show thousands of clones, with about 74% seen just once and 25% to 30% held by the top ten. V gene TRBV2 combines with J gene TRBJ2-3; D call uncertain. The receptor was derived from an adult with an advanced solid tumor such as melanoma, head and neck, liver or kidney cancer. The material sequenced was CD4+ or CD8+ T cells sorted from blood, taken in a trial of the OX40 agonist ivuxolimab. CDR3 DNA sequence: TGTGCCAGCAGTGAAGCTTCTCTAGGACCGGTTAGGACAGATACGCAGTATTTT. Its protein is CASSEASLGPVRTDTQYF.